This section outlines one T cell receptor beta chain sequence together with its context. It was with unique molecular identifiers that the TCRbeta library was prepared. A single record per CDR3 protein comes from TCRdb applying MiXCR to the PCR reads. The table lists fewer than 700,000 distinct CDR3 sequences, 10% to 15% of them singletons, with around 2.2% in the top ten. This entry comes from a study of T-cell reconstitution after alpha-beta-depleted transplantation in children. Trimming took 2 bases from V and 6 from J, leaving 20 bases between them. This CDR3 is 17 amino acids long. Per the germline V gene, CDR1 is MNHEY and CDR2 is SVGAGI.

The V and J genes are TRBV6-5 and TRBJ2-1; possibly TRBD2 for D (5 bases). The TCR originated in a male patient younger than 18 who had a stem cell transplant for acute myeloid leukemia, so the T cells may come from the graft donor. The sample in question was PBMCs, mostly from graft donor cells, obtained 360 days after TCRalphabeta/CD19-depleted stem cell transplant. DNA of the CDR3: TGTGCCAGCAGTTACGCATTATGGAAGGTAGGGAGCAATGAGCAGTTCTTC. This sequence encodes CASSYALWKVGSNEQFF.